One and the same sample provided the 12 T cell receptor beta chains below, sequenced in a study of beta chain features in type 1 diabetes. Since all of the isolated RNA was reverse transcribed, expressed TCRB transcripts were what got sequenced. Profiling relied on immunoSEQ multiplex PCR, and the TCRdb table lists in-frame clones only, not all of them. The top ten hold around 1.4% of the sample, which has more than 120,000 clones, approximately 13% seen once. These TCRs are of unknown antigen specificity. Study results and caveats: Researchers report that Type 1 diabetes patients had moderately but significantly shorter TCRB CDR3s across all four CD4+ subsets.

The sample comprised central memory CD4+ T cells from blood. These TCRs come from a man aged 18 to 30 with type 1 diabetes.

This clone was counted a few times. The chain is built from TRBV25-1 and TRBJ2-4, with D maybe TRBD1 (5 bases). Trimming cost V 3 bases and J 8 bases, with 11 bases left between them. This CDR3 is 13 amino acids long. CDR1 is MGHDK and CDR2 is SYGVNS in the germline V gene. CDR3 sequence reads: CASSDRVIDIQYF. Here the CDR3 DNA reads TGTGCCAGCAGTGACAGGGTTATCGACATTCAGTACTTC.

The V gene is TRBV19, the J gene TRBJ2-3; D is unclear. CDR3 length: 14 amino acids. CDR1 is LNHDA, CDR2 SQIVND, per germline (reference sequence). The germline V and J ends were trimmed by 3 bases and 0 bases, with 7 bases remaining between them. Here the CDR3 DNA reads TGTGCCAGTAGTATTGGCAAGAGCACAGATACGCAGTATTTT. As protein: CASSIGKSTDTQYF.

This clone was detected only a few times. The rearrangement links TRBV27 to TRBJ1-1, with D possibly TRBD1 on 5 matching bases. V was trimmed by 3 bases and J by 9 bases, leaving 14 bases between them. The CDR3 contains 13 residues. From germline, CDR1 is MNHEY and CDR2 SMNVEV (reference sequence). The CDR3 coding sequence is TGTGCCAGCAGTTTGGTGGACACCCAACAAGCTTTCTTT. It specifies CASSLVDTQQAFF.

This clone was seen only a few times. The rearrangement links TRBV27 to TRBJ2-5; a possible D gene is TRBD2 (5 bases). Germline V gene sequence: CDR1 MNHEY, CDR2 SMNVEV (reference sequence). The length of the CDR3 is 12 residues. The V end lost 5 bases, the J end lost 7 bases, and 11 bases lay between the germline ends. CDR3 nucleotide sequence: TGTGCCAGCAGTCCCCCAGGAGGGACCCAGTACTTC. This gives the protein CASSPPGGTQYF.

This clone was detected ten times or more. V and J are TRBV11-2 and TRBJ2-7, with no clear D. The CDR3 is 12 residues long. The V and J ends lost 3 bases and 3 bases respectively, with 6 bases between them. Germline values: CDR1 SGHAT, CDR2 FQNNGV. The CDR3 DNA sequence: TGTGCCAGCAGCTTCACTGGCTACGAGCAGTACTTC. It specifies CASSFTGYEQYF.

This clone has a handful of counts. The chain joins TRBV4-1 to TRBJ2-1; D assignment may be TRBD1 or TRBD2 (5 bases each). V dropped 0 bases and J dropped 10 bases, with 10 bases sitting between them. Germline V gene data show CDR1 as MGHRA and CDR2 as YSYEKL. CDR3 length: 13 amino acids. The CDR3 DNA follows: TGCGCCAGCAGCCAAGAGAGGGACGGAGAGCAGTTCTTC. Its protein product is CASSQERDGEQFF.

This clone appeared many times. This rearrangement joins TRBV27 to TRBJ2-5; D might be TRBD2 (7 bases). The CDR3 covers 15 residues. The germline gives CDR1 MNHEY, CDR2 SMNVEV (reference sequence). Trimming shortened V by 6 bases and J by 5 bases, and 19 bases separated the two germline ends. Here the CDR3 DNA reads TGTGCCAGCAGCCCCCTCGGGGGGCCGTGGGAGACCCAGTACTTC. Translation gives CASSPLGGPWETQYF.

As regards this clone: At one boundary the junction diverges from the germline segment, which might be a read error. The chain uses TRBV6-5 and TRBJ2-1; 8 nucleotides agree with TRBD2. Germline V gene data show CDR1 as MNHEY and CDR2 as SVGAGI. This CDR3 comprises 14 residues. The CDR3 DNA follows: TGTGCCAGCAGCCCCGCGGTGAGCGGGGGTGCCGACCTCTTC. This sequence encodes CASSPAVSGGADLF.

This clone came up many times. This CDR3 is also generated by other DNA sequences in the sample. The genes are TRBV29-1 and TRBJ1-2, with TRBD1 matching over 8 bases. Germline V gene sequence: CDR1 SQVTM, CDR2 ANQGSEA. CDR3 size: 13 residues. Trimming at V came to 3 bases and at J to 2 bases, leaving 2 bases not matched to a gene. CDR3 DNA: TGCAGCGTTGAGACAGGGGCCAACTATGGCTACACCTTC. Translation gives CSVETGANYGYTF.

The rearrangement links TRBV28 to TRBJ1-5; maybe TRBD1 (5 bases). With 10 bases removed from V and 4 bases from J, the gap between germline ends came to 11 bases. From germline, CDR1 is MDHEN and CDR2 SYDVKM. The CDR3 is made up of 12 amino acids. CDR3 amino acids: CANQGGNQPQHF. CDR3 nucleotide sequence: TGTGCCAATCAGGGCGGTAATCAGCCCCAGCATTTT.

The chain employs TRBV7-9 and TRBJ2-4; 10 bases agree with TRBD1. V lost 5 bases to trimming and J lost 6 bases; unmatched junction nucleotides: 7. The CDR3 consists of 15 residues. The germline gives CDR1 SEHNR, CDR2 FQNEAQ (reference sequence). The CDR3 DNA is TGTGCCAGCAGCCCAGGGACAGGGGTTGCAAACATTCAGTACTTC. Its protein is CASSPGTGVANIQYF.

CDR3: CASTNTGGGAQPQHF. The CDR3 DNA reads as TGTGCCAGTACCAACACAGGGGGCGGCGCACAGCCCCAGCATTTT. The J gene is TRBJ1-5, the V gene TRBV19, with 9 bases that match TRBD1. Germline-derived CDR1 and CDR2 are LNHDA and SQIVND (reference sequence). V dropped 7 bases and J dropped 7; count of bases not matched to a gene: 11. The CDR3 length is 15 residues.